This T cell receptor beta chain was captured by sequencing in a study of shared clonotypes between healthy human individuals. Study information: Used for every donor were three CD4 naive, three CD4 memory, two CD8 naive and one CD8 memory plate.

Using immunoSEQ multiplex PCR, the repertoire was profiled, and TCRdb retains in-frame clones only, with some absent. The table records about 2.4 million clones, over 85% of them present only once. Germline-derived CDR1 and CDR2 are SEHNR and FQNEAQ (reference sequence). The CDR3 is 13 residues long. Study-wide results and limits: Non-shared clonotypes showed lower generation probabilities than clonotypes common to all four donors. Naive CD4 clonotype sharing across several donors was approximately 5%.

Comment on this clone: Its antigen is currently unknown. Relative to the germline gene, one junction end is altered; a read error may explain this.

The sample comprised naive CD4+ T cells from PBMCs. Indicated subset: CD45RA+ positively selected. This chain connects TRBV7-9 to TRBJ2-3; maybe TRBD1 (6 bases). The sequence was collected from a man aged 18 to 30 in good health. Some clones in this sample may be carry-over from other donors' samples. The CDR3 region is CASSLGQTDTQYF. CDR3 DNA: TGTGCCAGCAGTTTAGGACAGACAGATACGCAGTATTTT. Complete variable domain (other parts from reference TRBV7-9 and TRBJ2-3): DTGVSQNPRHKITKRGQNVTFRCDPISEHNRLYWYRQTLGQGPEFLTYFQNEAQLEKSRLLSDRFSAERPKGSFSTLEIQRTEQGDSAMYLCASSLGQTDTQYFGPGTRLTVL.